This entry lists 10 T cell receptor beta chains sequenced from one sample in a study of CD8+CD57+ T cells in acquired aplastic anemia (dated 2018 in TCRdb). Sequencing was carried out with an Illumina HiSeq 2000. Profiling of TCR beta VDJ combinations and CDR3 sequences used genomic DNA as the template. TCRdb took the public reads, trimmed them with fastp at Q25, ran MiXCR for clone calling and kept in-frame beta chains. Rows with a matching CDR3 protein are joined into one entry that keeps the most common DNA and genes. This sample comprises roughly 170,000 distinct CDR3 sequences, around 50% of them detected only once. 10% to 15% of the sample goes to the ten largest clones. Expansion of CD8+CD57+ cells had been shown by flow cytometry in the patients chosen for sequencing. Sequencing input: sorted CD4+, CD8+, or CD8+CD57+ T cells (not recorded which) from PBMCs. The receptors were sampled from a human donor with aplastic anemia.

V gene TRBV7-8 combines with J gene TRBJ1-2; tentative D call: TRBD1 (5 bases). V was clipped by 5 bases and J by 0 bases, with 13 bases between them. Germline-derived CDR1 and CDR2 are SGHVS and FQNEAQ. This CDR3 region has 15 residues. The CDR3 is CASSPGTVANYGYTF. The CDR3 coding sequence is TGTGCCAGCAGCCCCGGGACGGTAGCTAACTATGGCTACACCTTC. Full variable domain (remainder filled in from reference TRBV7-8 and TRBJ1-2): GAGVSQSPRYKVAKRGQDVALRCDPISGHVSLFWYQQALGQGPEFLTYFQNEAQLDKSGLPSDRFFAERPEGSVSTLKIQRTQQEDSAVYLCASSPGTVANYGYTFGSGTRLTVV.

V and J are TRBV20-1 and TRBJ1-1, with D possibly matching TRBD1 (5 bases). Trimming pared 3 bases from V and 4 bases from J, leaving 9 bases between. The CDR3 runs 12 residues. Germline V gene data show CDR1 as DFQATT and CDR2 as SNEGSKA (reference sequence). In nucleotides, the CDR3 is TGCAGTGCTAGGGAGGGGCCCACTGAAGCTTTCTTT. Translated, it gives CSAREGPTEAFF.

V and J are TRBV7-3 and TRBJ2-5; a possible D gene is TRBD2 (5 bases). Per the germline V gene, CDR1 is SGHTA and CDR2 is FQGTGA. There are 15 residues in the CDR3. The germline V and J ends were trimmed by 4 bases and 5 bases, with 17 bases remaining between them. The CDR3 nucleotides are TGTGCCAGCAGCTCCTTTGGGAGTAGTCGGGAGACCCAGTACTTC. It is translated as CASSSFGSSRETQYF.

The V and J genes are TRBV10-3 and TRBJ1-3, with a tentative D call TRBD1 (5 bases). The V end lost 10 bases, the J end lost 4 bases, and 23 bases lay between the germline ends. This CDR3 spans 16 amino acids. In germline, CDR1 is ENHRY, CDR2 SYGVKD. The CDR3 sequence: CATQMGRESPGNTIYF. The CDR3 DNA is TGTGCCACTCAAATGGGGCGGGAATCTCCGGGAAACACCATATATTTT.

In the case of this clonotype: The CDR3 ends on some other residue instead of the conserved phenylalanine or tryptophan, so this is likely a read error. V gene TRBV24-1 combines with J gene TRBJ1-5; D possibly corresponds to TRBD1 (6 bases). Germline V CDR1 and CDR2: KGHDR, SFDVKD. The CDR3 consists of 14 residues. V shed 6 bases and J shed 5 bases, with 13 bases lying between them. This CDR3 reads CATSHNRVDQPQHL. CDR3 sequence (DNA): TGTGCCACCAGTCACAACAGGGTTGATCAGCCCCAGCATCTT.

About this clonotype: A read error may explain this, as a much larger clone is one base away. The chain combines TRBV5-4 with TRBJ1-1; D might be TRBD1 (5 bases). There are 15 residues in the CDR3. CDR1 SGHNT and CDR2 YYREEE come from the germline V gene (reference sequence). CDR3 sequence reads: CASGDVLEVNTDAFF. DNA for the CDR3: TGTGCCAGTGGGGACGTTTTGGAGGTGAACACTGACGCTTTCTTT.

This clonotype was seen many times. The rearrangement links TRBV5-1 to TRBJ1-5; 7 nucleotides agree with TRBD1. The CDR3 has 14 residues. Germline V gives CDR1 SGHRS, CDR2 YFSETQ. Trimming removed 4 bases from V and 2 bases from J; junction bases left unmatched: 3. This chain's CDR3 is CASSPGTGNQPQHF. The CDR3 nucleotides read TGCGCCAGCAGCCCCGGGACAGGCAATCAGCCCCAGCATTTT. The full variable domain, with the rest looked up from reference TRBV5-1 and TRBJ1-5, is KAGVTQTPRYLIKTRGQQVTLSCSPISGHRSVSWYQQTPGQGLQFLFEYFSETQRNKGNFPGRFSGRQFSNSRSEMNVSTLELGDSALYLCASSPGTGNQPQHFGDGTRLSIL.

The chain couples TRBV12-3 or TRBV12-4 to TRBJ2-1; perhaps TRBD2 as D (6 bases). V lost 5 bases, J lost 9 bases, and 11 bases lay in between. This CDR3 is 12 amino acids long. CDR3: CASSLTSTEQFF. Here the CDR3 DNA reads TGTGCCAGCAGTCTGACTAGTACTGAGCAGTTCTTC.

The rearrangement joins TRBV24-1 to TRBJ2-1; 7 nucleotides agree with TRBD1. J lost 9 bases, V lost 9 bases, and 13 bases had no gene match. CDR1 and CDR2 (germline): KGHDR, SFDVKD. This CDR3 comprises 14 residues. In DNA, the CDR3 is TGTGCCACCGTCGGGACAGACGGGGCCGGTGAGCAGTTCTTC. This encodes CATVGTDGAGEQFF.

The V call is TRBV7-2, the J call TRBJ1-3; D is ambiguous. CDR1 is SGHTA, CDR2 FQGNSA, per germline. The CDR3 has 12 amino acids. V was pared by 3 bases and J by 3 bases, with 3 bases between. For the CDR3, the DNA is TGTGCCAGCAGCTTTCATGGAAACACCATATATTTT. Protein: CASSFHGNTIYF.